These 12 T cell receptor beta chains originate from one sample sequenced in a study of blood T cell repertoires in COVID-19. Method: immunoSEQ multiplex PCR; TCRdb's copy keeps in-frame clones and lacks some. The sample consists of 65,000 to 80,000 clones, about 90% of them appearing once. Sequencing was performed on peripheral blood. Every receptor here comes from a man aged 45 to 65 with active COVID-19.

V usage is TRBV7-2 and J usage is TRBJ1-1, with D perhaps matching TRBD1 (5 bases). Per germline, CDR1 SGHTA and CDR2 FQGNSA. V lost 5 bases and J lost 2, with 9 bases in between. The CDR3 sequence is 13 residues long. CDR3 in amino acids: CASSTQVNTEAFF. The CDR3 region has the DNA TGTGCCAGCAGCACACAGGTTAACACTGAAGCTTTCTTT.

This chain joins TRBV7-2 and TRBJ1-1; tentative D call: TRBD1 (6 bases). This CDR3 is built from 13 residues. V lost 4 bases to trimming and J lost 4 bases, with 10 bases between them. Germline CDR1 is SGHTA and CDR2 is FQGNSA. The CDR3 reads CASSSTGFTEAFF. CDR3 DNA sequence: TGTGCCAGCAGCTCGACAGGCTTCACTGAAGCTTTCTTT.

This chain uses TRBV25-1 with TRBJ2-4, with 7 bases lining up with TRBD2. In germline, CDR1 is MGHDK, CDR2 SYGVNS. The length of the CDR3 is 13 residues. V lost 3 bases and J lost 9; bases outside the gene matches: 5. The CDR3, as DNA: TGTGCCAGCAGTGAGGGGGGGGAAACCATTCAGTACTTC. It encodes CASSEGGETIQYF.

The chain is built from TRBV2 and TRBJ1-1; 7 bases line up with TRBD1. V lost 4 bases and J lost 7; bases outside the gene matches: 6. CDR3 length equals 13 residues. CDR1 is SNHLY, CDR2 FYNNEI, per germline. CDR3 in amino acids: CASSVDREFEAFF. The CDR3 bases are TGTGCCAGCAGTGTTGACAGGGAGTTTGAAGCTTTCTTT.

There are a few counts of this clone. The chain carries TRBV18 and TRBJ2-6, with 7 nucleotides matching TRBD1. Germline CDR1 and CDR2: KGHSH and LQKENI. Trimming removed 4 bases from V and 0 bases from J; junction bases left unmatched: 9. The CDR3 has 18 amino acids. The CDR3 here is CASSRIDRAHSGANVLTF. The CDR3 coding sequence is TGTGCCAGCTCACGCATAGACAGGGCGCACTCTGGGGCCAACGTCCTGACTTTC.

This sequence joins TRBV6-5 and TRBJ2-6, with D tentatively TRBD1 (6 bases). V was cut by 7 bases and J by 0 bases, with 10 bases left in between. From germline, CDR1 is MNHEY and CDR2 SVGAGI. The CDR3 consists of 15 residues. This chain's CDR3 is CASTPDSSGANVLTF. DNA of the CDR3: TGTGCCAGCACCCCGGACAGCTCTGGGGCCAACGTCCTGACTTTC.

The chain combines TRBV18 with TRBJ1-1, with TRBD1 matching 8 bases. After removal of 6 bases from V and 8 bases from J, the junction contained 8 bases not matched to a gene. Per germline, CDR1 KGHSH and CDR2 LQKENI. This CDR3 has 13 amino acids. The CDR3 loop reads CASSLQGANEAFF. CDR3 DNA sequence: TGTGCCAGCTCGCTTCAGGGGGCGAACGAAGCTTTCTTT.

This clone was observed a few times. The chain couples TRBV6-1 to TRBJ1-2; TRBD1 is a possible D gene (6 bases). This CDR3 has 19 amino acids. Per germline, CDR1 MNHNS and CDR2 SASEGT. Trimming stripped 4 bases from V and 0 bases from J, with 24 bases between. The DNA for the CDR3 is TGTGCCAGCAGTGGTCCCTCGTCGGGCAGGGGAAAAGCTAACTATGGCTACACCTTC. It translates to CASSGPSSGRGKANYGYTF.

This chain uses TRBV5-5 with TRBJ1-6, with a weak D call TRBD1 (5 bases). The CDR3 extends over 14 amino acids. Germline loops: CDR1 SGHKS, CDR2 YYEKEE (reference sequence). Trimming stripped 3 bases from V and 6 bases from J, with 10 bases between. CDR3: CASSSPQGNSPLHF. The CDR3 DNA is TGTGCCAGCAGCTCACCCCAGGGTAATTCACCCCTCCACTTT.

This clone has just one count. The J gene is TRBJ2-7, the V gene TRBV15, with 8 bases that match TRBD2. The CDR3 loop spans 13 amino acids. Losses at the gene ends were 6 bases for V and 6 bases for J; bases not matched to a gene: 7. Germline V gene lookup returns CDR1 LNHNV and CDR2 YYDKDF (reference sequence). In DNA, the CDR3 is TGTGCCACCAGGGGAGTGGGGACTAGCGAGCAGTACTTC. This encodes CATRGVGTSEQYF.

This CDR3 is CASAAQGFTDTQYF. CDR3 in DNA: TGTGCCAGCGCGGCGCAGGGATTCACAGATACGCAGTATTTT. This chain connects TRBV11-3 to TRBJ2-3, with a possible D match to TRBD1 (5 bases). This CDR3 contains 14 residues. V lost 8 bases, J lost 2 bases, and 14 bases lay in between. Germline CDR1 reads SGHNT; CDR2 reads YENEEA.

This clone was observed a few times. The chain has TRBV4-1 and TRBJ1-6; D uncertain. V was trimmed by 0 bases and J by 8 bases, leaving 14 bases between them. The CDR3 covers 16 residues. From germline, CDR1 is MGHRA and CDR2 YSYEKL. The CDR3 bases are TGCGCCAGCAGCCAAGAGGTCACTACAAGCGATTCACCCCTCCACTTT. This codes for CASSQEVTTSDSPLHF.